Listed below are T cell receptor beta chains from one sample, sequenced in a study of tumour-infiltrating T cells in Burkitt lymphoma. Using immunoSEQ multiplex PCR, the repertoire was profiled, and TCRdb retains in-frame clones only, with some absent. Among approximately 46,000 clones, about a third were seen once, and the ten largest hold about 3%. Source material: tumor tissue. The receptor set was obtained from a human donor with Burkitt lymphoma. Each CDR3 is given with its conserved first and last residue. Each record gives: clone size, V gene, D gene, J gene, CDR3 DNA, CDR3 protein. The D gene is left open where the match is weak. Clone size is stated in some rows and not others, as once, few, many or a class when expanded.

>-|TRBV11-2|TRBD2|TRBJ2-1
TGTGCCAGCAGCGCCGGATTACTAGCGGCCTCCTACAATGAGCAGTTCTTC
CASSAGLLAASYNEQFF
>-|TRBV5-6|TRBD1|TRBJ2-4
TGTGCCAGCAGCTTGTGGACAGGGAATCTTCATAACATTCAGTACTTC
CASSLWTGNLHNIQYF
>-|TRBV18|-|TRBJ1-5
TGTGCCAGCTCACCATCGGTGGGGAATAATCAGCCCCAGCATTTT
CASSPSVGNNQPQHF
>-|TRBV18|-|TRBJ2-7
TGTGCCAGCTCTCCGAACCCCAGGGGGGGGGAGCAGTACTTC
CASSPNPRGGEQYF
>few|TRBV7-2|-|TRBJ2-5
TGTGCCAGCAGCCCGTCCCGGAGCCAAGAGACCCAGTACTTC
CASSPSRSQETQYF
>few|TRBV7-3|-|TRBJ2-2
TGTGCCAGCAGCTTAACCCCGGTTCGGGCGCGGACCGGGGAGCTGTTTTTT
CASSLTPVRARTGELFF
>few|TRBV5-1|-|TRBJ1-5
TGCGCCAGCAGCTTGGAAGGGGATAGCAATCAGCCCCAGCATTTT
CASSLEGDSNQPQHF
>few|TRBV6-5|-|TRBJ2-7
TGTGCCAGCACCCCTGGGGGAGGCTTCTCCTACGAGCAGTACTTC
CASTPGGGFSYEQYF
>-|TRBV6-1|-|TRBJ1-2
TGTGCCAGTTCTCAAGATCGGCAGAACTATGGCTACACCTTC
CASSQDRQNYGYTF
>few|TRBV5-1|TRBD1|TRBJ1-2
TGCGCCAGCAGCTTGGCTGACAGGGCAGGGGGCTACACCTTC
CASSLADRAGGYTF
>-|TRBV2|-|TRBJ2-3
TGTGCCACCAAAAGGCGAGTAATTACAGATACGCAGTATTTT
CATKRRVITDTQYF
>few|TRBV12-5|TRBD2|TRBJ2-1
TGTGCTAGTCGGCTAGCGGGGGATCACAATGAGCAGTTCTTC
CASRLAGDHNEQFF
>few|TRBV2|TRBD1|TRBJ1-6
TGTGCCAGCAGTGTAGGACAGGGTAGCAATAATTCACCCCTCCACTTT
CASSVGQGSNNSPLHF
>-|TRBV7-2|TRBD2|TRBJ2-2
TGTGCCAGCAGCCGGGAGGCCGGGGAGCTGTTTTTT
CASSREAGELFF
>-|TRBV27|-|TRBJ2-7
TGTGCCAGCAGTTTATCGAGAACCTACGAGCAGTACTTC
CASSLSRTYEQYF
>-|TRBV5-5|-|TRBJ2-7
TGTGCCAGCAGCTTGCATGCGGGACAGACCTACGAGCAGTACTTC
CASSLHAGQTYEQYF
>-|TRBV30|-|TRBJ2-6
TGTGCCTGGCGGAGCGCTGGGGCCAACGTCCTGACTTTC
CAWRSAGANVLTF
>-|TRBV7-8|TRBD2|TRBJ2-3
TGTGCCAGCAGCTTGATTTCTAGCGGGGGGACAGATACGCAGTATTTT
CASSLISSGGTDTQYF
>-|TRBV7-9|-|TRBJ2-4
TGTGCCAGCAGCCACGACAGGGCCAAAAACATTCAGTACTTC
CASSHDRAKNIQYF
>few|TRBV5-1|TRBD1|TRBJ1-6
TGCGCCAGCAGCTTGGGCGGGACAGTTGATTCACCCCTCCACTTT
CASSLGGTVDSPLHF
>-|TRBV27|-|TRBJ2-7
TGTGCCAGCAGTTTAGGAGAGAGCTACGAGCAGTACTTC
CASSLGESYEQYF
>-|TRBV5-1|TRBD1|TRBJ1-1
TGCGCCAGCAGCAACCAGGGGGCGCGGGGCACTGAAGCTTTCTTT
CASSNQGARGTEAFF
>-|TRBV27|TRBD2|TRBJ2-1
TGTGCCAGCAGTTTCGGGGGGTGGGGGATGGACGACAATGAGCAGTTCTTC
CASSFGGWGMDDNEQFF
>few|TRBV5-6|-|TRBJ2-6
TGTGCCACCGCCGCCCGAAGGGTACTGGGGGCCAACGTCCTGACTTTC
CATAARRVLGANVLTF
>-|TRBV9|TRBD1|TRBJ2-5
TGTGCCAGCAGCGCAGGGACAGCCCAAGAGACCCAGTACTTC
CASSAGTAQETQYF
>few|TRBV18|-|TRBJ1-3
TGTGCCAGCTCACCAACAGGGACTGGAAACACCATATATTTT
CASSPTGTGNTIYF
>few|TRBV9|-|TRBJ1-1
TGTGCCAGCAGCGTAGTTGGGGATGGGAACACTGAAGCTTTCTTT
CASSVVGDGNTEAFF
>-|TRBV4-3|-|TRBJ2-3
TGCGCCAGCAGCCAGCAATCTAGGGGGGGTACAGATACGCAGTATTTT
CASSQQSRGGTDTQYF
>-|TRBV18|-|TRBJ1-1
TGTGCCAGCTCACGCACCCGGGGCCGTGGGCCTGAAGCTTTCTTT
CASSRTRGRGPEAFF
>-|TRBV4-1|-|TRBJ2-3
TGCGCCAGCAGCCAAGAATTACGGCTCCCAATGCAGTATTTT
CASSQELRLPMQYF
>-|TRBV30|-|TRBJ1-2
TGTGCCTGGACCCAGGTCCGGCTGCTTTATGGCTACACCTTC
CAWTQVRLLYGYTF
>-|TRBV10-3|-|TRBJ2-1
TGTGCCATCAGTGGGGGACAAAGCTCCTACAATGAGCAGTTCTTC
CAISGGQSSYNEQFF
>-|TRBV19|-|TRBJ1-2
TGTGCCAGTAGTAGGGGGTCCTTAAACTATGGCTACACCTTC
CASSRGSLNYGYTF
>-|TRBV4-2|-|TRBJ1-4
TGTGCCAGCAGGGCCAGTATGGCAACTAATGAAAAACTGTTTTTT
CASRASMATNEKLFF
>few|TRBV15|-|TRBJ1-1
TGTGCCACCAGCAGAGCCCGGGCCGAAGATGAAGCTTTCTTT
CATSRARAEDEAFF
>-|TRBV6-5|TRBD1|TRBJ2-7
TGTGCCAGCAGTGACAGGGGTTCCTACGAGCAGTACTTC
CASSDRGSYEQYF
>few|TRBV7-9|-|TRBJ1-5
TGTGCCAGCAGCTTTGCCCAGGATCAGCCCCAGCATTTT
CASSFAQDQPQHF
>few|TRBV2|TRBD1|TRBJ2-7
TGTGCCAGCAGCGCCGACAGGGCCCAGTACTTC
CASSADRAQYF
>-|TRBV4-3|TRBD1|TRBJ1-4
TGCGCCAGCAGCCAAGATCCGACGGGGAGGGGGCTCTTCGAAAAACTGTTTTTT
CASSQDPTGRGLFEKLFF
>few|TRBV6-5|TRBD1|TRBJ1-2
TGTGCCAGCAGTAGACAGGGGTATGGCTACACCTTC
CASSRQGYGYTF
>-|TRBV19|-|TRBJ1-6
TGTGCCAGTAGTATTGGGCTCCCGAATTCACCCCTCCACTTT
CASSIGLPNSPLHF
>few|TRBV4-3|-|TRBJ2-7
TGCGCCAGCAGCCAAGAGTTCCGGGGAGAGCAGTACTTC
CASSQEFRGEQYF
>few|TRBV20-1|-|TRBJ2-7
TGCAGCTGGAGTCGAGATTACGAGCAGTACTTC
CSWSRDYEQYF